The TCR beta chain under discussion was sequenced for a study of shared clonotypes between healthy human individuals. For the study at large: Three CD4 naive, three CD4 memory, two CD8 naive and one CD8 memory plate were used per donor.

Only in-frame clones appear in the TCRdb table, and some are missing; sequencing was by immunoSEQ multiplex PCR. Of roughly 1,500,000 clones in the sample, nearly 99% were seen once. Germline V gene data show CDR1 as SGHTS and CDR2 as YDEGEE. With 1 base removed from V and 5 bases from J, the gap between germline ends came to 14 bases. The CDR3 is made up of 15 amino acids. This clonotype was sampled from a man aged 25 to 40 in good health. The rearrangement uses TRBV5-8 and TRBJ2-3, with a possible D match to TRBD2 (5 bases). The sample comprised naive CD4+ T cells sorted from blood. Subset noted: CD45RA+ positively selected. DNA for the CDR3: TGTGCCAGCAGCTTGAATATTCGACGGGGAGATACGCAGTATTTT. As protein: CASSLNIRRGDTQYF.